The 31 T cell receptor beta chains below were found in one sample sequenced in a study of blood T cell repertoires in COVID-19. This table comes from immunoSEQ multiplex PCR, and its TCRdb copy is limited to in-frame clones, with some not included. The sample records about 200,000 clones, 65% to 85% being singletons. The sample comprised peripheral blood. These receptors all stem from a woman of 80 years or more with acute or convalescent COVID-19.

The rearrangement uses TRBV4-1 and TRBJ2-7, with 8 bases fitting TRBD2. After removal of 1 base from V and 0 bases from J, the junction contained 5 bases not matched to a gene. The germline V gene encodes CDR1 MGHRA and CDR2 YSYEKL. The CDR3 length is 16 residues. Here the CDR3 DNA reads TGCGCCAGCAGCCAAGGGTTGGGACTAGTCTCCTACGAGCAGTACTTC. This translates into CASSQGLGLVSYEQYF.

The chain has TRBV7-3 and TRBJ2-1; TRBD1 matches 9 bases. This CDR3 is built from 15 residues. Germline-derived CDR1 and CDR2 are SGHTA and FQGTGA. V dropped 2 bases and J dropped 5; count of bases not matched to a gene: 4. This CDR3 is CASSLGTGRNNEQFF. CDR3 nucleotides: TGTGCCAGCAGCTTAGGGACAGGGAGGAACAATGAGCAGTTCTTC.

CDR3 sequence reads: CASSPELAGVTYEQYF. In DNA, the CDR3 is TGTGCCAGCTCACCAGAACTAGCGGGAGTAACCTACGAGCAGTACTTC. The rearrangement links TRBV18 to TRBJ2-7; TRBD2 aligns across 11 bases. Per the germline V gene, CDR1 is KGHSH and CDR2 is LQKENI. CDR3 length: 16 residues. The V and J ends lost 2 bases and 2 bases, in that order; junction bases with no gene match: 5. Full variable domain (remainder filled in from reference TRBV18 and TRBJ2-7): NAGVMQNPRHLVRRRGQEARLRCSPMKGHSHVYWYRQLPEEGLKFMVYLQKENIIDESGMPKERFSAEFPKEGPSILRIQQVVRGDSAAYFCASSPELAGVTYEQYFGPGTRLTVT.

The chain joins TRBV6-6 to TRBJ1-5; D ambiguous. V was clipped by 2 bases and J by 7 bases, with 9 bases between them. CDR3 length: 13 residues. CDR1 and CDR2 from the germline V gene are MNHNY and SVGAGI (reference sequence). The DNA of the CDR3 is TGTGCCAGCAGTTACGCGGGTTGGCAGCCCCAGCATTTT. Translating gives CASSYAGWQPQHF.

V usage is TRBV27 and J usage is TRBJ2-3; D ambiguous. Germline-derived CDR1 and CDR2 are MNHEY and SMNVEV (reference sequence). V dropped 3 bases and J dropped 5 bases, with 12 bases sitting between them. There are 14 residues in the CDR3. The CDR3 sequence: CASSFVAVGDTQYF. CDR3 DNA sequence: TGTGCCAGCAGTTTCGTGGCGGTTGGAGATACGCAGTATTTT.

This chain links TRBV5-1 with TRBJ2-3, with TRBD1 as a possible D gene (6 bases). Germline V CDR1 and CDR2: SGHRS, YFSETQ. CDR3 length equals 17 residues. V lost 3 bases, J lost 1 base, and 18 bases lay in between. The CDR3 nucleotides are TGCGCCAGCAGCTCCGGACAGCGAGTGGGGGGCACAGATACGCAGTATTTT. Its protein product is CASSSGQRVGGTDTQYF. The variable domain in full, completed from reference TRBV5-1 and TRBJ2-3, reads KAGVTQTPRYLIKTRGQQVTLSCSPISGHRSVSWYQQTPGQGLQFLFEYFSETQRNKGNFPGRFSGRQFSNSRSEMNVSTLELGDSALYLCASSSGQRVGGTDTQYFGPGTRLTVL.

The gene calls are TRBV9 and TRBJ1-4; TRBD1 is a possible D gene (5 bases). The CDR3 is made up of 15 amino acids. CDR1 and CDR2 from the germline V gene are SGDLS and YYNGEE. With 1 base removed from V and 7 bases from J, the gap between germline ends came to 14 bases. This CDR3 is CASSVRGGEAEKLFF. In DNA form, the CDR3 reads TGTGCCAGCAGCGTAAGAGGAGGGGAGGCTGAAAAACTGTTTTTT.

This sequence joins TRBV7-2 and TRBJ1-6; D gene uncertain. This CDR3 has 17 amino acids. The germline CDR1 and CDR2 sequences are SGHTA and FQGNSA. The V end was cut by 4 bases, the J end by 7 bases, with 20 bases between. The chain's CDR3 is CASSSHTLGLGNSPLHF. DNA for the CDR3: TGTGCCAGCAGCTCCCACACACTAGGGCTAGGGAATTCACCCCTCCACTTT.

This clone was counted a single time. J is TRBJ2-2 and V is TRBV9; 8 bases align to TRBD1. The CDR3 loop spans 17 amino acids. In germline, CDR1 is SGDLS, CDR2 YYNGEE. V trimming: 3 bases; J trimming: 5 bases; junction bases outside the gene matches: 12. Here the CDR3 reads CASSAALDRGWTGELFF. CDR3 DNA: TGTGCCAGCAGCGCAGCCCTAGACAGGGGATGGACCGGGGAGCTGTTTTTT.

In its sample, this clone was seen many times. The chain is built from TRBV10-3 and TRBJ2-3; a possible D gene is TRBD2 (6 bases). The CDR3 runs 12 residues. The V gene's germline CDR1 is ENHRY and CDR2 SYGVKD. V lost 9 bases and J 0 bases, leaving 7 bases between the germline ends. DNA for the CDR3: TGTGCCATTGGGACTAGCACAGATACGCAGTATTTT. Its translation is CAIGTSTDTQYF.

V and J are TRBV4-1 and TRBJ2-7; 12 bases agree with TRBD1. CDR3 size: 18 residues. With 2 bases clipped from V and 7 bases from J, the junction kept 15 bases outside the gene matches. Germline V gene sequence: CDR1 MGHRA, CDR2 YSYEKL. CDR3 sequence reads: CASSQNRDRGLARNEQYF. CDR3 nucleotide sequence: TGCGCCAGCAGCCAAAACCGGGACAGGGGGCTCGCCAGGAATGAGCAGTACTTC.

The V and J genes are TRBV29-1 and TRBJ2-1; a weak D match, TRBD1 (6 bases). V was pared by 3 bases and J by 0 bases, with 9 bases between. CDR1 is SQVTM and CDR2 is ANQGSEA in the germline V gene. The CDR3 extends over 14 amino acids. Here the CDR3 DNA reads TGCAGCGTTGACGGACAGAGCTCCTACAATGAGCAGTTCTTC. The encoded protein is CSVDGQSSYNEQFF.

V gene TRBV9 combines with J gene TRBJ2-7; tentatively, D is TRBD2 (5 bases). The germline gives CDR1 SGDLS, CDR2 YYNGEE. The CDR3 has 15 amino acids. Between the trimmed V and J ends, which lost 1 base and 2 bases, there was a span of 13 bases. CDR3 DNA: TGTGCCAGCAGCGTAACTTCGAGCGGAACCTACGAGCAGTACTTC. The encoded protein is CASSVTSSGTYEQYF.

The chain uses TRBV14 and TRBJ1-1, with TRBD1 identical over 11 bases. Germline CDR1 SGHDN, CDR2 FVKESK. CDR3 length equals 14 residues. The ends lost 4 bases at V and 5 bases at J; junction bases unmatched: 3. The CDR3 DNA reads TGTGCCAGCAGCCGGACAGGGGGCAGGACTGAAGCTTTCTTT. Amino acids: CASSRTGGRTEAFF.

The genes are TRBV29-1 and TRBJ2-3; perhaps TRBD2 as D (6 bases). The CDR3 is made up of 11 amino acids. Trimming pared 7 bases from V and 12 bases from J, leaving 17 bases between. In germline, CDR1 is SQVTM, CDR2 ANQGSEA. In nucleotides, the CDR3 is TGCAGCGCCAGGAGGGGTGACGTACAGTATTTT. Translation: CSARRGDVQYF.

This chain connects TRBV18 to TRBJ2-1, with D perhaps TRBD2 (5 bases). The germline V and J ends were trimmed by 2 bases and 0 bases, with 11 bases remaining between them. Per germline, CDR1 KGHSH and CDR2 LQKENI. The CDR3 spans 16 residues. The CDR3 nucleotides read TGTGCCAGCTCACCAAATCTAGGGAGCTCCTACAATGAGCAGTTCTTC. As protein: CASSPNLGSSYNEQFF.

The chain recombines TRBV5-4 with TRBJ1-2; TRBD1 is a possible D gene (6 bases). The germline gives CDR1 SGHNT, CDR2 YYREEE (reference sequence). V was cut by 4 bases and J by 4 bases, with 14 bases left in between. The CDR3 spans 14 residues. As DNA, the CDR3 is TGTGCCAGCAGCCCGAGGACAGAGTTCTATGGCTACACCTTC. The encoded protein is CASSPRTEFYGYTF.

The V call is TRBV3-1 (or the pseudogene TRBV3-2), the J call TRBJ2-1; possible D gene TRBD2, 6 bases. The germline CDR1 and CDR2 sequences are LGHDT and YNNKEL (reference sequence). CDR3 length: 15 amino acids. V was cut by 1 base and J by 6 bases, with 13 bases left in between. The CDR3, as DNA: TGTGCCAGCAGCCAAGTGGAGGGGTTGGTCAATGAGCAGTTCTTC. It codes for CASSQVEGLVNEQFF.

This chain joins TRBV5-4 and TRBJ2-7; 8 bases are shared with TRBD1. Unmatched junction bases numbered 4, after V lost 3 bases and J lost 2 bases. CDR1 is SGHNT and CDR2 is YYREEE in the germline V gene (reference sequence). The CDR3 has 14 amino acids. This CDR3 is CASSSRQGTYEQYF. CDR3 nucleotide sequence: TGTGCCAGCAGCTCCCGACAGGGGACCTACGAGCAGTACTTC.

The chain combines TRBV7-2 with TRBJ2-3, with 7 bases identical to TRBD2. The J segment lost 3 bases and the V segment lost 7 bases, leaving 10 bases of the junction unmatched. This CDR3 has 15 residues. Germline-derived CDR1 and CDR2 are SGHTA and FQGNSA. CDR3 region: CASTLRGGPTDTQYF. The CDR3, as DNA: TGTGCCAGCACCTTGAGGGGAGGGCCTACAGATACGCAGTATTTT.

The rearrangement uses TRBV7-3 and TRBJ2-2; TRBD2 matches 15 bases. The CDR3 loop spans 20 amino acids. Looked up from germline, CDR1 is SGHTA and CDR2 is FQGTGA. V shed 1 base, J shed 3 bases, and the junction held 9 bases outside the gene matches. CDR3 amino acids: CASSLSRGLAGGPHTGELFF. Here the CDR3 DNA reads TGTGCCAGCAGCTTAAGCAGAGGACTAGCGGGAGGGCCGCACACCGGGGAGCTGTTTTTT.

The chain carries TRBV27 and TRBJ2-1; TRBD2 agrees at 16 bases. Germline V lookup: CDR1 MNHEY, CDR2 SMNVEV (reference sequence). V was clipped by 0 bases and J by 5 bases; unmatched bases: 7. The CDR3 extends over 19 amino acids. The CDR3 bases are TGTGCCAGCAGTTTATCAGCTGTGGGACTAGCGGGGGGGAACAATGAGCAGTTCTTC. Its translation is CASSLSAVGLAGGNNEQFF.

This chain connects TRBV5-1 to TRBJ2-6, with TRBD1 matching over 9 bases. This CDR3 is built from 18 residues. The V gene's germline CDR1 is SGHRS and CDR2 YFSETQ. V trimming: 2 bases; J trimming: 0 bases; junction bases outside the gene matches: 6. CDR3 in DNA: TGCGCCAGCAGCTTTGGCCGGGACAGGGTCTCTGGGGCCAACGTCCTGACTTTC. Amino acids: CASSFGRDRVSGANVLTF.

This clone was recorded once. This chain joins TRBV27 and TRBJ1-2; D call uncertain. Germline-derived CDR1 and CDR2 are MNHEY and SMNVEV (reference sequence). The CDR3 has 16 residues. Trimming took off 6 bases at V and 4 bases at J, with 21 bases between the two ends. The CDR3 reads CASREEGPDSGYGYTF. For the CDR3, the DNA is TGTGCCAGCAGGGAGGAGGGCCCGGACTCGGGCTATGGCTACACCTTC.

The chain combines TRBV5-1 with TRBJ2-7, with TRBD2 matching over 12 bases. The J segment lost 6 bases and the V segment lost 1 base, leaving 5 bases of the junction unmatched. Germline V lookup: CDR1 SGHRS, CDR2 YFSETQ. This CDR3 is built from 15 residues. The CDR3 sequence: CASSLSGTSGLEQYF. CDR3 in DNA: TGCGCCAGCAGCTTGTCCGGGACTAGCGGGCTCGAGCAGTACTTC. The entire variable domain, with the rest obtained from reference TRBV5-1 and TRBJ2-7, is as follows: KAGVTQTPRYLIKTRGQQVTLSCSPISGHRSVSWYQQTPGQGLQFLFEYFSETQRNKGNFPGRFSGRQFSNSRSEMNVSTLELGDSALYLCASSLSGTSGLEQYFGPGTRLTVT.

The CDR3 loop reads CASSLSHYGELFF. The CDR3, as DNA: TGTGCCAGCAGTTTAAGCCACTACGGGGAGCTGTTTTTT. The V gene is TRBV12-3 or TRBV12-4, the J gene TRBJ2-2, with D hard to call. The CDR3 is made up of 13 amino acids. Between the trimmed V and J ends, which lost 2 bases and 7 bases, there was a span of 8 bases.

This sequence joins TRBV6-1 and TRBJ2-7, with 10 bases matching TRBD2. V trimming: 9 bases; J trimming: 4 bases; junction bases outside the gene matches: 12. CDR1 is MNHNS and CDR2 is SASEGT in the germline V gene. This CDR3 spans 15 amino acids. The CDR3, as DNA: TGTGCCAGTAACGGCCAGTCTAGCGGGAGATACGAGCAGTACTTC. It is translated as CASNGQSSGRYEQYF.

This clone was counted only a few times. The CDR3 here is CASSEAGRIGEAFF. The CDR3 bases are TGTGCCAGCAGTGAAGCGGGCAGGATCGGTGAAGCTTTCTTT. The chain has TRBV2 and TRBJ1-1, with no clear D. This CDR3 has 14 amino acids. Trimming stripped 0 bases from V and 7 bases from J, with 12 bases between. Germline V gives CDR1 SNHLY, CDR2 FYNNEI.

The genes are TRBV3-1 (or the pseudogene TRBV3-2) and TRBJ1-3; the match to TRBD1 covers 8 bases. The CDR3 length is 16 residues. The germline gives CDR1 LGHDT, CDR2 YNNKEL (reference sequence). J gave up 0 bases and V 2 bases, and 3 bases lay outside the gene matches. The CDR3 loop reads CASSQRGQVSGNTIYF. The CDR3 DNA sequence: TGTGCCAGCAGCCAAAGGGGACAGGTCTCTGGAAACACCATATATTTT.

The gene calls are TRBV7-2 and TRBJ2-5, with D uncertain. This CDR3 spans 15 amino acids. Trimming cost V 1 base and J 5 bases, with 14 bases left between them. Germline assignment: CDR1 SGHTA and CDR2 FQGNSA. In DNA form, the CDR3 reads TGTGCCAGCAGCTTAGTGGCCCTAGGCTCTGAGACCCAGTACTTC. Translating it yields CASSLVALGSETQYF.

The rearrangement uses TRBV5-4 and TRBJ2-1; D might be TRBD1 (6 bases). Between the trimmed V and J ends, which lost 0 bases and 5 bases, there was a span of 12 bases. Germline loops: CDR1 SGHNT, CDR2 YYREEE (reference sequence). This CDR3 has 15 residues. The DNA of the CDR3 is TGTGCCAGCAGCTTGGACCAGGGGTTGAACAATGAGCAGTTCTTC. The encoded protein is CASSLDQGLNNEQFF. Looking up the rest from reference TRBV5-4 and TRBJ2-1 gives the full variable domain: ETGVTQSPTHLIKTRGQQVTLRCSSQSGHNTVSWYQQALGQGPQFIFQYYREEENGRGNFPPRFSGLQFPNYSSELNVNALELDDSALYLCASSLDQGLNNEQFFGPGTRLTVL.